This TCR beta chain is from a study of circulating CD8 cells and anti-PD-1 response in melanoma. From live CD3+CD8+TCRalphabeta+ cells, four PD-1 and/or TIGIT subsets were sorted. By its share, this clonotype is large. The antigen is undetermined. The QIAseq Immune Repertoire TCR panel built the libraries from about 16 ng of total RNA. TCRdb re-derived calls from the reads in MiXCR, one entry per CDR3 protein. This table has about 380 distinct CDR3 sequences, less than 8.5% appearing once. Study outcomes and limitations: Diversity ranked highest in DNEG and lowest in TIGIT subsets. At M1, fewer than 7% of TRB clonotypes appeared in multiple subsets. Tumor reactivity was tested by peptide assays on expanded sorted subsets.

Here the sequenced sample was CD8+ T cells from PBMCs, taken at baseline or after one month of anti-PD-1 therapy (not recorded which). This TCR was sampled from a human donor with melanoma.

CDR3 sequence: CASSFSGGSTDTQYF. CDR3 bases: TGTGCCAGCAGCTTTAGCGGGGGGAGCACAGATACGCAGTATTTT. The V gene is TRBV11-2, the J gene TRBJ2-3, with 10 bases lining up with TRBD2. This CDR3 is built from 15 residues. V shed 3 bases and J 0 bases; nucleotides not matched to a gene: 0. The V gene's germline CDR1 is SGHAT and CDR2 FQNNGV.